These 18 T cell receptor beta chains share one sample of origin, sequenced in a study of vaccination effects on CD4 cells after COVID-19. The antigens of these receptors remain unknown. Repertoires were generated with immunoSEQ multiplex PCR, while TCRdb's copy carries only in-frame clones and drops some. The sample has under 25,000 clones; roughly 69% are singletons. Within the ViraFEST assay, antigen-specific CD4+ T cells underwent expansion with viral peptide pools prior to sequencing. After around ten days in culture, the CD4+ T cells were isolated. Sometime from March through December 2020, the person acquired a SARS-CoV-2 infection that PCR confirmed. The sequencing used CD4+ T cells from PBMCs cultured with a peptide pool, collected before COVID-19 vaccination. These receptors originate from a human donor who had a prior SARS-CoV-2 infection.

J is TRBJ2-6 and V is TRBV5-4; D may be TRBD2 (6 bases). Germline CDR1 and CDR2: SGHNT and YYREEE (reference sequence). The CDR3 length is 18 residues. With 4 bases removed from V and 0 bases from J, the gap between germline ends came to 17 bases. DNA of the CDR3: TGTGCCAGCAGCCCCACCGGGGGTGACCCCTCTGGGGCCAACGTCCTGACTTTC. Translation: CASSPTGGDPSGANVLTF.

The chain employs TRBV6-1 and TRBJ1-2; perhaps TRBD1 as D (5 bases). CDR3 size: 15 residues. From germline, CDR1 is MNHNS and CDR2 SASEGT. Trimming removed 1 base at V and 0 bases at J, with 9 bases between. The CDR3 sequence: CASSEVAGPNYGYTF. CDR3 in DNA: TGTGCCAGCAGTGAAGTGGCAGGGCCTAACTATGGCTACACCTTC.

The gene calls are TRBV5-4 and TRBJ2-7, with unresolved D. V dropped 2 bases and J dropped 7 bases, with 22 bases sitting between them. The germline V gene has CDR1 SGHNT and CDR2 YYREEE (reference sequence). CDR3 size: 16 residues. The CDR3 region has the DNA TGTGCCAGCAGCTTTGGCCCGAGCGTCAGTGGTCAGGAGCAGTACTTC. Residues: CASSFGPSVSGQEQYF. The complete variable domain, with remaining parts taken from reference TRBV5-4 and TRBJ2-7, reads ETGVTQSPTHLIKTRGQQVTLRCSSQSGHNTVSWYQQALGQGPQFIFQYYREEENGRGNFPPRFSGLQFPNYSSELNVNALELDDSALYLCASSFGPSVSGQEQYFGPGTRLTVT.

The V gene is TRBV7-8, the J gene TRBJ2-1; TRBD1 agrees at 9 bases. The germline V gene encodes CDR1 SGHVS and CDR2 FQNEAQ. J was trimmed by 8 bases and V by 4 bases; bases with no gene match: 3. This CDR3 is built from 13 residues. Written as DNA, the CDR3 is TGTGCCAGCAGCTGGGACAGGGAGGATGAGCAGTTCTTC. Its protein product is CASSWDREDEQFF. Full variable domain (rest looked up from reference TRBV7-8 and TRBJ2-1): GAGVSQSPRYKVAKRGQDVALRCDPISGHVSLFWYQQALGQGPEFLTYFQNEAQLDKSGLPSDRFFAERPEGSVSTLKIQRTQQEDSAVYLCASSWDREDEQFFGPGTRLTVL.

This clone appeared a single time. This chain joins TRBV28 and TRBJ2-1, with D possibly matching TRBD1 (6 bases). Trimming removed 0 bases at V and 0 bases at J, with 21 bases between. CDR1 is MDHEN and CDR2 is SYDVKM in the germline V gene. The CDR3 is 20 residues long. The CDR3 DNA is TGTGCCAGCAGTTTATGGCAGGGGAGCCGCTCAGAGAGCTCCTACAATGAGCAGTTCTTC. Protein sequence: CASSLWQGSRSESSYNEQFF.

The V call is TRBV28, the J call TRBJ2-3; D is unresolved. CDR3 length: 14 residues. Germline-derived CDR1 and CDR2 are MDHEN and SYDVKM. The germline V and J ends were trimmed by 3 bases and 4 bases, with 11 bases remaining between them. This CDR3 reads CASSLYTDSDTQYF. CDR3 coding DNA: TGTGCCAGCAGTTTGTATACAGATTCAGATACGCAGTATTTT.

This chain links TRBV4-2 with TRBJ2-5; 10 bases match TRBD2. The length of the CDR3 is 18 residues. CDR1 is LGHNA, CDR2 YNFKEQ, per germline. V was pared by 0 bases and J by 6 bases, with 13 bases of the junction left unmatched. In DNA, the CDR3 is TGTGCCAGCAGCCAAGATCGGAGGGGTAGCGGGGGGTCCCAGACCCAGTACTTC. Encoded protein: CASSQDRRGSGGSQTQYF.

Written as DNA, the CDR3 is TGTGCCAGCAGCGTATTCTGGGGACAAGAGACCCAGTACTTC. Translated: CASSVFWGQETQYF. The V call is TRBV9, the J call TRBJ2-5; no firm D call. From germline, CDR1 is SGDLS and CDR2 YYNGEE. V was trimmed by 1 base and J by 2 bases, leaving 9 bases between them. This CDR3 spans 14 amino acids.

The CDR3 DNA sequence: TGTGCCAGCAGCTTTAACCCGGCGGGGTACCAAGAGACCCAGTACTTC. Translating it yields CASSFNPAGYQETQYF. The chain joins TRBV11-3 to TRBJ2-5, with a tentative D call TRBD2 (6 bases). Trimming left V 3 bases short and J 0 bases short, with 14 bases between. Germline values: CDR1 SGHNT, CDR2 YENEEA. This CDR3 has 16 residues.

This clone was seen more than once but under ten times. The chain uses TRBV6-5 and TRBJ2-1, with 9 bases aligning to TRBD2. With V trimmed by 3 bases and J by 6 bases, 6 bases remained unmatched. This CDR3 comprises 15 residues. From germline, CDR1 is MNHEY and CDR2 SVGAGI. CDR3 sequence: CASSYGLAGSNEQFF. Here the CDR3 DNA reads TGTGCCAGCAGTTATGGGCTAGCGGGGTCCAATGAGCAGTTCTTC.

This chain links TRBV4-2 with TRBJ1-6; D may be TRBD1 (5 bases). The CDR3 loop spans 13 amino acids. Germline lookup yields CDR1 LGHNA and CDR2 YNFKEQ. The V end was cut by 7 bases, the J end by 6 bases, with 10 bases between. CDR3 in amino acids: CASKGQLNSPLHF. DNA of the CDR3: TGTGCCAGCAAAGGACAACTTAATTCACCCCTCCACTTT.

The J gene is TRBJ1-1, the V gene TRBV5-5, with TRBD1 identical over 7 bases. This CDR3 has 14 residues. The V segment lost 3 bases and the J segment 4 bases; nucleotides outside the gene matches: 6. Germline V gene sequence: CDR1 SGHKS, CDR2 YYEKEE (reference sequence). CDR3 in DNA: TGTGCCAGCAGCTCCCAGGGGGAAGGCACTGAAGCTTTCTTT. Translation gives CASSSQGEGTEAFF.

This chain joins TRBV5-1 and TRBJ2-2, with 7 bases matching TRBD2. From germline, CDR1 is SGHRS and CDR2 YFSETQ. The CDR3 runs 17 residues. V lost 0 bases to trimming and J lost 6 bases; unmatched junction nucleotides: 11. The CDR3 protein is CASSLVGGAGIAGELFF. The DNA for the CDR3 is TGCGCCAGCAGCTTGGTGGGAGGGGCCGGTATCGCCGGGGAGCTGTTTTTT.

V gene TRBV30 combines with J gene TRBJ2-7; TRBD1 matches 8 bases. The CDR3 contains 17 residues. Germline V CDR1 and CDR2: GTSNPN, SVGIG (reference sequence). The trim removed 0 bases at V and 7 bases at J, leaving 17 bases unmatched. The CDR3 spells CAWSVRYTSDRVEEQYF. In nucleotides, the CDR3 is TGTGCCTGGAGTGTACGGTACACCTCGGACAGGGTAGAAGAGCAGTACTTC.

J is TRBJ1-2 and V is TRBV18, with D tentatively TRBD1 (5 bases). The CDR3 spans 15 residues. V was pared by 0 bases and J by 4 bases, with 12 bases between. Germline CDR1 reads KGHSH; CDR2 reads LQKENI. The CDR3 DNA reads TGTGCCAGCTCACCACCCAATGGCAGGGTCTATGGCTACACCTTC. This sequence encodes CASSPPNGRVYGYTF.

The chain carries TRBV6-1 and TRBJ2-4, with D hard to call. The V gene's germline CDR1 is MNHNS and CDR2 SASEGT. The CDR3 has 19 amino acids. Between the trimmed V and J ends, which lost 2 bases and 1 base, there was a span of 21 bases. The CDR3 here is CASSESLLPVRWAKNIQYF. The DNA for the CDR3 is TGTGCCAGCAGTGAATCTTTGCTCCCCGTCCGGTGGGCCAAAAACATTCAGTACTTC.

V gene TRBV20-1 combines with J gene TRBJ2-5; D ambiguous. V lost 3 bases and J lost 0, with 14 bases in between. The CDR3 length is 15 residues. The V gene's germline CDR1 is DFQATT and CDR2 SNEGSKA (reference sequence). Written as DNA, the CDR3 is TGCAGTGCTAGTAATGTGGGATTGTACCAAGAGACCCAGTACTTC. Translation: CSASNVGLYQETQYF.

V usage is TRBV5-1 and J usage is TRBJ2-7; 8 bases agree with TRBD1. V lost 4 bases and J lost 6; bases outside the gene matches: 3. Germline V gene data show CDR1 as SGHRS and CDR2 as YFSETQ. The CDR3 runs to 12 residues. In nucleotides, the CDR3 is TGCGCCAGCAGCCCCGGACAGGGCGAGCAGTACTTC. Its protein is CASSPGQGEQYF.